The TCR beta chain under discussion was sequenced for a study of blood T cell repertoires in COVID-19. The overall study: Acute-phase and convalescent COVID-19 samples originated in the United States, Italy and Spain.

This clone occurred a few times. V shed 6 bases and J shed 7 bases, with 21 bases lying between them. In germline, CDR1 is LNHDA, CDR2 SQIVND (reference sequence). This CDR3 has 15 amino acids. How the authors handled the data: Amplifying reference gene primers gave estimates of nucleated cell counts. Assay: immunoSEQ multiplex PCR; the TCRdb copy retains only in-frame clones and omits some. That table furnishes V, J and clone size, whereas the DNA furnished D and trimming. The data contain roughly 220,000 clones, less than 90% of them singletons. This sequence originates from a woman between 55 and 75 years old who had recovered from COVID-19. The V call is TRBV19, the J call TRBJ1-2, with a weak D call TRBD1 (5 bases). Sequenced input: peripheral blood. CDR3 bases: TGTGCCAGTAGGGCAAGATACGGGGGACTTGGTGGCTACACCTTC. This translates into CASRARYGGLGGYTF.